These 32 T cell receptor beta chains came from one sample sequenced in a study of blood T cells in healthy people across ages. Through a sample-barcoded 5' primer and a J-beta primer mix, a second PCR was run for about 7 to 12 cycles. TCRdb re-derived calls from the 5' RACE reads in MiXCR, one entry per CDR3 protein. The repertoire holds 800,000 to 900,000 distinct CDR3 sequences, with around 68% as singletons. Specimen: blood. Every receptor here comes from a man aged 25-45 years in good health.

The CDR3 reads CASSLQVYQQETQYF. CDR3 DNA: TGTGCCAGCAGCTTACAGGTCTATCAACAAGAGACCCAGTACTTC. This chain links TRBV11-2 with TRBJ2-5; D call uncertain. The CDR3 has 15 amino acids. Germline CDR1 is SGHAT and CDR2 is FQNNGV. Trimming removed 2 bases at V and 2 bases at J, with 12 bases between. Using reference TRBV11-2 and TRBJ2-5 for the parts outside the CDR3, the full variable domain is EAGVAQSPRYKIIEKRQSVAFWCNPISGHATLYWYQQILGQGPKLLIQFQNNGVVDDSQLPKDRFSAERLKGVDSTLKIQPAKLEDSAVYLCASSLQVYQQETQYFGPGTRLLVL.

The chain recombines TRBV7-2 with TRBJ2-1, with D unclear. V dropped 5 bases and J dropped 8 bases, with 13 bases sitting between them. The CDR3 consists of 13 residues. Per germline, CDR1 SGHTA and CDR2 FQGNSA. The CDR3 sequence is CASSRKIGDEQFF. The CDR3 DNA reads TGTGCCAGCAGCAGGAAAATAGGCGATGAGCAGTTCTTC.

The V gene is TRBV2, the J gene TRBJ2-2, with TRBD1 matching 8 bases. Germline CDR1 SNHLY, CDR2 FYNNEI. V was clipped by 1 base and J by 4 bases; unmatched bases: 5. CDR3 size: 16 residues. The CDR3 nucleotides are TGTGCCAGCAGTGAAGGACAGGGGATGAGCACCGGGGAGCTGTTTTTT. Protein sequence: CASSEGQGMSTGELFF.

The chain is built from TRBV6-2 or TRBV6-3 and TRBJ2-3, with D tentatively TRBD1 (7 bases). CDR1 MNHEY and CDR2 SVGEGT come from the germline V gene. This CDR3 has 14 residues. With 8 bases removed from V and 1 base from J, the gap between germline ends came to 13 bases. DNA for the CDR3: TGTGCCAGCTCTGGCAGGGGGGGCACAGATACGCAGTATTTT. Protein sequence: CASSGRGGTDTQYF.

This clonotype was seen only a few times. The genes are TRBV7-6 and TRBJ2-5, with 11 bases aligning to TRBD2. The CDR3 loop spans 14 amino acids. Per germline, CDR1 SGHVS and CDR2 FNYEAQ. After removal of 2 bases from V and 11 bases from J, the junction contained 7 bases not matched to a gene. The chain's CDR3 is CASSLSTSGDQQYF. Here the CDR3 DNA reads TGTGCCAGCAGCTTATCGACTAGCGGGGATCAGCAGTACTTC.

This clonotype has just a few counts. V is TRBV5-1 and J is TRBJ2-1; a weak D match, TRBD1 (5 bases). The CDR3 runs 15 residues. Germline V lookup: CDR1 SGHRS, CDR2 YFSETQ. The germline V and J ends were trimmed by 4 bases and 0 bases, with 11 bases remaining between them. CDR3: CASSPDSSSYNEQFF. The CDR3 DNA follows: TGCGCCAGCAGCCCCGACAGCAGCTCCTACAATGAGCAGTTCTTC.

The rearrangement links TRBV7-2 to TRBJ2-5; D possibly matches TRBD1 or TRBD2 (6 bases each). The CDR3 length is 13 residues. Germline lookup yields CDR1 SGHTA and CDR2 FQGNSA. Trimming took off 2 bases at V and 9 bases at J, with 13 bases between the two ends. The CDR3 DNA is TGTGCCAGCAGCTTACGGGGGCCCCAGGCCCAGTACTTC. Translation gives CASSLRGPQAQYF.

Notes on this clonotype: One end of the junction varies from germline; a read error may be responsible. The chain employs TRBV30 and TRBJ1-2; D may be TRBD1 (6 bases). This CDR3 has 12 residues. Germline V gene lookup returns CDR1 GTSNPN and CDR2 SVGIG (reference sequence). The CDR3 spells CAGSQGQYGYTF. The CDR3 bases are TGTGCCGGGAGTCAGGGGCAATATGGCTACACCTTC.

The chain uses TRBV13 and TRBJ1-1; D gene unclear. Deletions cut 0 bases from V and 4 bases from J, with 9 bases between. In germline, CDR1 is PRHDT, CDR2 FYEKMQ (reference sequence). This CDR3 spans 14 amino acids. CDR3 DNA sequence: TGTGCCAGCAGCTTAGGCCTGGCCCTCACTGAAGCTTTCTTT. It is translated as CASSLGLALTEAFF.

This sequence joins TRBV6-2 or TRBV6-3 and TRBJ2-5; TRBD1 aligns across 9 bases. Trimming removed 6 bases from V and 13 bases from J; junction bases left unmatched: 6. This CDR3 region has 11 residues. Germline assignment: CDR1 MNHEY and CDR2 SVGEGT. CDR3 region: CASSQGQGRYF. CDR3 sequence (DNA): TGTGCCAGCAGCCAGGGACAGGGACGGTACTTC.

V and J are TRBV25-1 and TRBJ2-4; the D gene could be TRBD1 or TRBD2 (5 bases each). The CDR3 covers 13 residues. Trimming pared 9 bases from V and 12 bases from J, leaving 21 bases between. Germline CDR1 reads MGHDK; CDR2 reads SYGVNS. The CDR3 spells CASTTNGASAQYF. As DNA, the CDR3 is TGTGCCAGTACGACTAACGGGGCCTCCGCTCAGTACTTC.

On this clonotype: One end of the junction does not line up with germline, which may come from a read error. V and J are TRBV14 and TRBJ2-5, with TRBD2 matching 7 bases. There are 16 residues in the CDR3. Germline lookup yields CDR1 SGHDN and CDR2 FVKESK. The DNA for the CDR3 is TGTGCCAGCAGCCTCGGTGGTAGCGGGTTCCAAGAGGCCCAGTACTTC. It codes for CASSLGGSGFQEAQYF.

V gene TRBV20-1 combines with J gene TRBJ2-7, with D perhaps matching TRBD2 (6 bases). The last part of the DNA fits TRBJ2-5 better; the J call may be wrong. The length of the CDR3 is 14 residues. In germline, CDR1 is DFQATT, CDR2 SNEGSKA (reference sequence). The CDR3 DNA follows: TGCAGTGCTAGAGGGGCGGGGCTCCAAGAGACCCAGTACTTC. As protein: CSARGAGLQETQYF.

The gene calls are TRBV27 and TRBJ2-5; 7 nucleotides align to TRBD1. The germline gives CDR1 MNHEY, CDR2 SMNVEV (reference sequence). The V segment lost 5 bases and the J segment 4 bases; nucleotides outside the gene matches: 10. The CDR3 is 15 residues long. CDR3 region: CASSRQTGSLETQYF. CDR3 DNA sequence: TGTGCCAGCAGTCGGCAGACAGGGTCCTTAGAGACCCAGTACTTC.

This clonotype was counted a few times. The chain employs TRBV11-2 and TRBJ2-7; TRBD2 is a possible D gene (6 bases). The CDR3 loop spans 14 amino acids. Germline V gene lookup returns CDR1 SGHAT and CDR2 FQNNGV. V was cut by 5 bases and J by 5 bases, with 16 bases left in between. DNA of the CDR3: TGTGCCAGCAGCAATCGGGACTTTAATCACGAGCAGTACTTC. It translates to CASSNRDFNHEQYF.

This chain connects TRBV4-2 to TRBJ2-3, with D perhaps TRBD1 (6 bases). Germline CDR1 and CDR2: LGHNA and YNFKEQ. The CDR3 has 16 residues. Trimming stripped 5 bases from V and 0 bases from J, with 15 bases between. CDR3 DNA: TGTGCCAGCAGCGAGGGACAATTTGCTAGCACAGATACGCAGTATTTT. This sequence encodes CASSEGQFASTDTQYF.

This clonotype was detected a few times. This sequence joins TRBV3-1 and TRBJ1-2, with 9 nucleotides matching TRBD1. Germline CDR1 reads LGHDT; CDR2 reads YNNKEL (reference sequence). CDR3 length: 15 amino acids. Losses at the gene ends were 1 base for V and 6 bases for J; bases not matched to a gene: 6. The CDR3 loop is CASSQGTGQGNGYTF. DNA of the CDR3: TGTGCCAGCAGCCAAGGGACGGGACAGGGAAATGGCTACACCTTC.

This clonotype showed up just a few times. The rearrangement uses TRBV7-2 and TRBJ2-5; the D gene is possibly TRBD2 (7 bases). V lost 1 base, J lost 5 bases, and 14 bases lay in between. Germline V gene lookup returns CDR1 SGHTA and CDR2 FQGNSA. The CDR3 runs to 15 residues. DNA of the CDR3: TGTGCCAGCAGCTTAGTGGGGGGGCCTGAGGAGACCCAGTACTTC. Translated: CASSLVGGPEETQYF.

Only one count was recorded for this clonotype. The J gene is TRBJ2-6, the V gene TRBV7-2; the match to TRBD2 covers 7 bases. Germline loops: CDR1 SGHTA, CDR2 FQGNSA. The CDR3 length is 15 residues. J was trimmed by 0 bases and V by 5 bases; bases with no gene match: 1. The CDR3 DNA sequence: TGTGCCAGCAGCGCGGGGGTCTCTGGGGCCAACGTCCTGACTTTC. Translation gives CASSAGVSGANVLTF. The entire variable domain, with the rest obtained from reference TRBV7-2 and TRBJ2-6, is as follows: GAGVSQSPSNKVTEKGKDVELRCDPISGHTALYWYRQSLGQGLEFLIYFQGNSAPDKSGLPSDRFSAERTGGSVSTLTIQRTQQEDSAVYLCASSAGVSGANVLTFGAGSRLTVL.

CDR3 nucleotides: TGTGCCAGCAGCTTGGATCCCGGGGAAGGATACAATGAGCAGTTCTTC. Its protein product is CASSLDPGEGYNEQFF. The chain recombines TRBV11-2 with TRBJ2-1; tentatively, D is TRBD2 (5 bases). Trimming removed 3 bases at V and 4 bases at J, with 16 bases between. Germline V CDR1 and CDR2: SGHAT, FQNNGV. The CDR3 loop spans 16 amino acids.

This sequence joins TRBV2 and TRBJ1-2; a possible D gene is TRBD1 (6 bases). Trimming took off 7 bases at V and 0 bases at J, with 15 bases between the two ends. The CDR3 has 15 amino acids. The V gene's germline CDR1 is SNHLY and CDR2 FYNNEI. Written as DNA, the CDR3 is TGTGCCAGCAATGTGGACAGCTCCCCTAACTATGGCTACACCTTC. Protein: CASNVDSSPNYGYTF.

This clonotype was found a few times. The chain joins TRBV25-1 to TRBJ1-5, with D possibly being TRBD1 (5 bases). CDR3 size: 12 residues. The V end lost 4 bases, the J end lost 7 bases, and 8 bases lay between the germline ends. CDR1 is MGHDK, CDR2 SYGVNS, per germline. The CDR3 sequence: CASSVWGQPQHF. CDR3 nucleotides: TGTGCCAGCAGTGTATGGGGCCAGCCCCAGCATTTT.

This clonotype showed up just a few times. The chain recombines TRBV28 with TRBJ1-4; a weak D match, TRBD1 (5 bases). The V gene lost 5 bases and the J gene lost 8 bases, with 18 bases spanning the gap. The CDR3 spans 15 residues. The V gene's germline CDR1 is MDHEN and CDR2 SYDVKM. This CDR3 reads CASSGREELKEKLFF. The CDR3 DNA sequence: TGTGCCAGCAGTGGCAGGGAGGAACTGAAGGAAAAACTGTTTTTT.

This chain's CDR3 is CASKVLTSGYNEQFF. The CDR3 nucleotides are TGTGCCAGCAAGGTCCTTACTAGCGGGTACAATGAGCAGTTCTTC. The rearrangement links TRBV27 to TRBJ2-1; 9 bases align to TRBD2. With V trimmed by 7 bases and J by 4 bases, 8 bases remained unmatched. The CDR3 has 15 residues. Germline CDR1 and CDR2: MNHEY and SMNVEV (reference sequence).

Ten or more counts support this clonotype. The J gene is TRBJ1-2, the V gene TRBV7-2, with unresolved D. The V end was cut by 5 bases, the J end by 3 bases, with 13 bases between. Germline loops: CDR1 SGHTA, CDR2 FQGNSA. There are 14 residues in the CDR3. Written as DNA, the CDR3 is TGTGCCAGCAGCCGACTGGACGGCCACTATGGCTACACCTTC. Translated, it gives CASSRLDGHYGYTF.

The chain combines TRBV10-3 with TRBJ2-4; D remains unclear. The DNA end is a closer match to TRBJ2-7, so the J assignment may be wrong. Germline lookup yields CDR1 ENHRY and CDR2 SYGVKD. This CDR3 is 13 amino acids long. CDR3 nucleotides: TGTGCCATCAGTAGTGGGATCTCCTACGAGCAGTACTTC. Translating it yields CAISSGISYEQYF.

This clonotype was detected only a few times. The chain combines TRBV6-5 with TRBJ2-7; D is possibly TRBD1 (6 bases). This CDR3 comprises 11 residues. The V gene's germline CDR1 is MNHEY and CDR2 SVGAGI. Between the trimmed V and J ends, which lost 5 bases and 9 bases, there was a span of 11 bases. CDR3 sequence reads: CASSHGQTQYF. The CDR3 coding sequence is TGTGCCAGCAGTCATGGACAGACGCAGTACTTC.

V usage is TRBV29-1 and J usage is TRBJ1-2; D is possibly TRBD1 (6 bases). The V end was cut by 3 bases, the J end by 0 bases, with 14 bases between. CDR3 size: 15 residues. Per the germline V gene, CDR1 is SQVTM and CDR2 is ANQGSEA. The CDR3 DNA reads as TGCAGCGTTGAGGGGGCAGGGACGGCTAACTATGGCTACACCTTC. Amino acid sequence: CSVEGAGTANYGYTF.

This clonotype was counted only a few times. CDR3 DNA sequence: TGCAGTGCTTACAGGGTAATGGTGTTGAAGTATGGCTACACCTTC. Its translation is CSAYRVMVLKYGYTF. The chain combines TRBV20-1 with TRBJ1-2, with D perhaps TRBD1 (6 bases). V was pared by 5 bases and J by 5 bases, with 21 bases between. This CDR3 contains 15 residues. Germline V gene sequence: CDR1 DFQATT, CDR2 SNEGSKA (reference sequence).

The chain employs TRBV16 and TRBJ1-2; 7 positions agree with TRBD1. The V gene's germline CDR1 is KGHSY and CDR2 FQNENV. Trimming at V came to 0 bases and at J to 3 bases, leaving 10 bases not matched to a gene. CDR3 length equals 17 residues. This CDR3 reads CASSQSRRTGLYYGYTF. CDR3 in DNA: TGTGCCAGCAGCCAATCTAGGAGGACAGGACTTTACTATGGCTACACCTTC.

The rearrangement links TRBV4-3 to TRBJ2-1; 10 bases line up with TRBD2. V was pared by 0 bases and J by 2 bases, with 7 bases of the junction left unmatched. CDR3 length: 18 amino acids. Per germline, CDR1 LGHNA and CDR2 YSLEER. CDR3 nucleotide sequence: TGCGCCAGCAGCCAAGATCGTCGGGGACTAGCGACCTACAATGAGCAGTTCTTC. Protein: CASSQDRRGLATYNEQFF.

The rearrangement joins TRBV29-1 to TRBJ2-6; D call uncertain. The CDR3 is 13 residues long. V lost 4 bases to trimming and J lost 4 bases, with 8 bases between them. Germline V CDR1 and CDR2: SQVTM, ANQGSEA. CDR3 sequence: CSVVSNGANVLTF. The CDR3 nucleotides are TGCAGCGTTGTCTCCAACGGGGCCAACGTCCTGACTTTC.